The T cell receptor beta chain described here comes from a study of beta chain features in type 1 diabetes. This clone was counted a few times. Antigen specificity is unknown. Other DNA sequences in this sample translate to the same CDR3. Deletions cut 3 bases from V and 2 bases from J, with 5 bases between. The CDR3 has 13 residues. The V gene's germline CDR1 is SNHLY and CDR2 FYNNEI. cDNA synthesis used the whole RNA isolate, giving expressed TCRB sequences. Profiled with immunoSEQ multiplex PCR; TCRdb holds only in-frame clones, not every one. This table holds a few hundred thousand clones, 10% to 15% found once. Study-wide results and limits: Lower insertion and higher deletion counts appeared at VDJ junctions in type 1 diabetes patients. Shorter TCRB CDR3s, moderately but significantly so, marked every one of the four CD4+ subsets in Type 1 diabetes patients.

The rearrangement uses TRBV2 and TRBJ1-5; D might be TRBD1 (5 bases). The specimen was naive CD4+ T cells from blood. The clonotype comes from a woman aged 18-35 years with type 1 diabetes. In DNA form, the CDR3 reads TGTGCCAGCAGTGACAGGGGCAATCAGCCCCAGCATTTT. Its translation: CASSDRGNQPQHF.